The rows below give T cell receptor beta chains drawn from one sample of a study of cytomegalovirus exposure and HLA in healthy donors. Data came from immunoSEQ multiplex PCR; TCRdb stores just in-frame clones and leaves some out. The sample includes under 150,000 clones, roughly three quarters of them seen just once. Sequenced material: PBMCs. The receptors derive from a woman aged 18-29 years in good health and CMV-seronegative. Both conserved end residues are part of each CDR3. Fields, in order: D gene, V gene, J gene, clone size, CDR3 protein, CDR3 DNA. The D gene is left open where the match is weak. Rows give clone size only sometimes, using once, few, many, or a class for an expanded clone.

TRBD1	TRBV6-1	TRBJ1-2	-	CASSEALTGRGYTF	TGTGCCAGCAGTGAAGCGTTGACAGGGCGCGGCTACACCTTC
-	TRBV6-5	TRBJ1-2	-	CASGTSRGGYTF	TGTGCCAGCGGGACCTCGAGGGGGGGCTACACCTTC
-	TRBV5-1	TRBJ1-1	-	CASSLGRPGTEAFF	TGCGCCAGCAGCTTGGGCCGCCCGGGCACTGAAGCTTTCTTT
-	TRBV4-2	TRBJ2-3	few	CASSQDIRDSLTIAGWGTDTQYF	TGTGCCAGCAGCCAAGACATCCGGGACAGCCTTACTATAGCGGGATGGGGCACAGATACGCAGTATTTT
-	TRBV5-6	TRBJ2-5	-	CASSLALGGPKETQYF	TGTGCCAGCAGCTTGGCCTTGGGCGGGCCCAAAGAGACCCAGTACTTC
TRBD2	TRBV12-5	TRBJ2-3	-	CASGSSGRAALHTDTQYF	TGTGCTAGTGGTTCTAGCGGGAGAGCCGCTCTTCACACAGATACGCAGTATTTT
-	TRBV11-1	TRBJ2-5	-	CASSLGQGEEETQYF	TGTGCCAGCAGCTTGGGGCAGGGTGAAGAAGAGACCCAGTACTTC
TRBD1	TRBV11-1	TRBJ2-1	-	CASSSSRDRDRQFF	TGTGCCAGCAGCTCGTCCCGGGACAGGGATAGGCAGTTCTTC
-	TRBV18	TRBJ1-5	-	CASSPEQSLFQPQHF	TGTGCCAGCTCACCGGAGCAGTCCTTATTTCAGCCCCAGCATTTT
TRBD1	TRBV18	TRBJ1-2	few	CASSPTTGGDYGYTF	TGTGCCAGCTCACCCACGACAGGGGGCGACTATGGCTACACCTTC
TRBD2	TRBV6-5	TRBJ2-5	-	CASSGLAQETQYF	TGTGCCAGCAGTGGACTAGCCCAAGAGACCCAGTACTTC
TRBD1	TRBV15	TRBJ1-1	-	CATSRDLMGQLNTEAFF	TGTGCCACCAGCAGAGATCTTATGGGACAGTTGAACACTGAAGCTTTCTTT
-	TRBV30	TRBJ1-5	-	CAWSPDFFNQPQHF	TGTGCCTGGAGTCCTGACTTCTTCAATCAGCCCCAGCATTTT
-	TRBV7-8	TRBJ2-1	-	CANSLGIPSDEQFF	TGTGCCAACTCCCTAGGAATCCCCTCAGATGAGCAGTTCTTC